Following are 16 T cell receptor beta chains from one sample sequenced in a study of blood T cells in healthy people across ages. Primers used in a second PCR of about 7 to 11 cycles were a sample-barcoded 5' primer and a J-beta primer mix. TCRdb reanalysed the 5' RACE reads using MiXCR and keeps one entry per CDR3 protein. The repertoire holds over 1,200,000 distinct CDR3 sequences, with roughly 64% as singletons. The sequenced sample consisted of blood. All receptors derive from a man aged 18 to 29 in good health.

The V gene is TRBV20-1, the J gene TRBJ2-1; 7 positions agree with TRBD1. V lost 2 bases, J lost 4 bases, and 14 bases stayed unmatched. This CDR3 spans 17 amino acids. CDR1 and CDR2 from the germline V gene are DFQATT and SNEGSKA (reference sequence). The CDR3 loop reads CSARPGQEGGRYNEQFF. CDR3 coding DNA: TGCAGTGCTAGACCAGGACAGGAAGGAGGAAGATACAATGAGCAGTTCTTC.

The chain has TRBV12-3 or TRBV12-4 and TRBJ2-4; possibly TRBD2 for D (7 bases). TRBJ2-5 matches the DNA end more closely, so the J call is doubtful. The CDR3 sequence is 16 residues long. CDR3 DNA sequence: TGTGCCAGCAGTTTTAACGGGGGGCTAGGGGAGGAGACCCAGTACTTC. The encoded protein is CASSFNGGLGEETQYF.

This rearrangement joins TRBV7-2 to TRBJ2-7; D call uncertain. The length of the CDR3 is 14 residues. V was shortened by 1 base and J by 3 bases, with 10 bases between the two germline ends. CDR1 and CDR2 (germline): SGHTA, FQGNSA. CDR3 protein: CASSLGGSLYEQYF. The CDR3 coding sequence is TGTGCCAGCAGCTTAGGCGGCAGCCTCTACGAGCAGTACTTC. The full variable domain, rest sourced from reference TRBV7-2 and TRBJ2-7, is GAGVSQSPSNKVTEKGKDVELRCDPISGHTALYWYRQSLGQGLEFLIYFQGNSAPDKSGLPSDRFSAERTGGSVSTLTIQRTQQEDSAVYLCASSLGGSLYEQYFGPGTRLTVT.

In its sample, this clonotype was seen a few times. This rearrangement joins TRBV12-3 or TRBV12-4 to TRBJ1-2; D is undetermined. Between the trimmed V and J ends, which lost 1 base and 7 bases, there was a span of 7 bases. This CDR3 contains 12 residues. The DNA for the CDR3 is TGTGCCAGCAGTTTAGTAGGACTTGGCTACACCTTC. Protein sequence: CASSLVGLGYTF.

The chain uses TRBV29-1 and TRBJ2-2, with 7 bases lining up with TRBD2. This CDR3 contains 14 residues. Unmatched junction bases numbered 5, after V lost 3 bases and J lost 4 bases. Germline V gene sequence: CDR1 SQVTM, CDR2 ANQGSEA. The CDR3 coding sequence is TGCAGCGTTGATGGTTCTAGCGGCACCGGGGAGCTGTTTTTT. It translates to CSVDGSSGTGELFF.

The rearrangement joins TRBV5-1 to TRBJ1-2, with TRBD1 matching over 7 bases. Germline lookup yields CDR1 SGHRS and CDR2 YFSETQ. The V and J ends lost 0 bases and 7 bases, in that order; junction bases with no gene match: 6. The CDR3 has 14 residues. The DNA for the CDR3 is TGCGCCAGCAGCTTGGGTGTGACAGGGTTTGGCTACACCTTC. It codes for CASSLGVTGFGYTF.

The chain uses TRBV3-1 and TRBJ2-3, with D unresolved. CDR3 length equals 12 residues. The germline V and J ends were trimmed by 1 base and 9 bases, with 8 bases remaining between them. Looked up from germline, CDR1 is LGHDT and CDR2 is YNNKEL (reference sequence). CDR3 in DNA: TGTGCCAGCAGCCAAGTACAGCCCACGCAGTATTTT. Protein: CASSQVQPTQYF.

The chain uses TRBV4-3 and TRBJ2-3; 9 positions match TRBD2. Germline V gene lookup returns CDR1 LGHNA and CDR2 YSLEER. J was trimmed by 1 base and V by 4 bases; bases with no gene match: 3. CDR3 length: 15 residues. In nucleotides, the CDR3 is TGCGCCAGCAGCCGATGGACTAGCGGCACAGATACGCAGTATTTT. Residues: CASSRWTSGTDTQYF.

This chain uses TRBV4-1 with TRBJ2-5; 7 bases align to TRBD2. With V trimmed by 0 bases and J by 4 bases, 14 bases remained unmatched. Germline CDR1 MGHRA, CDR2 YSYEKL. This CDR3 is built from 18 residues. The CDR3 loop is CASSQEVWGEGCVETQYF. CDR3 coding DNA: TGCGCCAGCAGCCAAGAAGTCTGGGGGGAGGGTTGTGTAGAGACCCAGTACTTC.

As to this clonotype: Mismatch with germline at one junction end may stem from a read error. The chain is built from TRBV4-2 and TRBJ2-7, with D perhaps matching TRBD1 or TRBD2 (5 bases each). The J call may not be correct, given that the DNA end is closer to TRBJ2-5. CDR3 length: 14 amino acids. Germline assignment: CDR1 LGHNA and CDR2 YNFKEQ. The CDR3 sequence: CTSSLGRLPETQYF. The CDR3 DNA reads TGTACCAGCAGCCTGGGACGGCTCCCAGAGACCCAGTACTTC.

This chain connects TRBV14 to TRBJ2-7, with D possibly TRBD2 on 6 matching bases. V lost 7 bases and J lost 5, with 18 bases in between. CDR1 is SGHDN, CDR2 FVKESK, per germline. The CDR3 totals 14 residues. The CDR3 reads CASTWRRVGNEQYF. The CDR3 region has the DNA TGTGCCAGCACCTGGCGGAGGGTCGGTAACGAGCAGTACTTC.

The genes are TRBV29-1 and TRBJ2-4; D may correspond to TRBD1 or TRBD2 (5 bases each). The CDR3 is made up of 14 amino acids. Trimming pared 7 bases from V and 5 bases from J, leaving 18 bases between. Germline CDR1 reads SQVTM; CDR2 reads ANQGSEA. CDR3 bases: TGCAGCGCCGCATGGGACGGACGGCAAAACATTCAGTACTTC. Amino acids: CSAAWDGRQNIQYF.

The CDR3 nucleotides are TGCGCCAGCAGCTTCACTAGCAGACCTTTCGAAGAGCAGTACTTC. It is translated as CASSFTSRPFEEQYF. V is TRBV5-1 and J is TRBJ2-7, with D perhaps matching TRBD2 (6 bases). V dropped 2 bases and J dropped 7 bases, with 19 bases sitting between them. The V gene's germline CDR1 is SGHRS and CDR2 YFSETQ. This CDR3 spans 15 amino acids.

This sequence joins TRBV10-3 and TRBJ2-7; D may be TRBD1 (5 bases). There are 17 residues in the CDR3. V lost 5 bases and J 7 bases, leaving 27 bases between the germline ends. Germline V gene sequence: CDR1 ENHRY, CDR2 SYGVKD. The CDR3 loop is CAISLQDGASSYNEQYF. CDR3 bases: TGTGCCATCAGTCTACAGGACGGAGCCAGCTCCTACAATGAGCAGTACTTC.

The J gene is TRBJ2-4, the V gene TRBV15; tentatively, D is TRBD1 (5 bases). The germline gives CDR1 LNHNV, CDR2 YYDKDF (reference sequence). The germline V and J ends were trimmed by 5 bases and 6 bases, with 8 bases remaining between them. The CDR3 totals 12 residues. The CDR3 nucleotides read TGTGCCACCAGCCCAGGGATAAACATTCAGTACTTC. Translation: CATSPGINIQYF.

This chain uses TRBV28 with TRBJ2-5; 8 nucleotides line up with TRBD2. Losses at the gene ends were 5 bases for V and 2 bases for J; bases not matched to a gene: 13. Looked up from germline, CDR1 is MDHEN and CDR2 is SYDVKM. The CDR3 runs 17 residues. The CDR3, as DNA: TGTGCCAGCAGTCTATACCAGGCGGGAGGCCATCAAGAGACCCAGTACTTC. The encoded protein is CASSLYQAGGHQETQYF.